Below are 20 T cell receptor beta chains sequenced from a single sample in a study of blood T cell repertoires in COVID-19. This table comes from immunoSEQ multiplex PCR, and its TCRdb copy is limited to in-frame clones, with some not included. This table holds some 190,000 clones, around 88% found once. Specimen: peripheral blood. The receptors were gathered from a man in his late teens or twenties with active or convalescent COVID-19.

The count of this clone is one. The chain is built from TRBV12-3 or TRBV12-4 and TRBJ2-1; D is ambiguous. V was cut by 6 bases and J by 3 bases, with 3 bases left in between. The CDR3 is 11 residues long. In DNA form, the CDR3 reads TGTGCCAGCAGCTACTACAATGAGCAGTTCTTC. Its translation is CASSYYNEQFF.

This chain links TRBV18 with TRBJ2-5; 9 nucleotides align to TRBD1. The CDR3 length is 16 residues. V lost 2 bases and J lost 3; bases outside the gene matches: 7. Germline CDR1 reads KGHSH; CDR2 reads LQKENI. CDR3 sequence reads: CASSPSLTGGKETQYF. CDR3 nucleotide sequence: TGTGCCAGCTCACCATCTTTGACAGGGGGAAAAGAGACCCAGTACTTC.

V is TRBV5-1 and J is TRBJ2-7; 11 nucleotides align to TRBD2. The CDR3 has 17 residues. CDR1 SGHRS and CDR2 YFSETQ come from the germline V gene. V lost 0 bases, J lost 2 bases, and 7 bases stayed unmatched. DNA of the CDR3: TGCGCCAGCAGCTTGGACGTTAGCGGGAGGGCCCCCTACGAGCAGTACTTC. It encodes CASSLDVSGRAPYEQYF.

This clone was seen only once. The chain has TRBV27 and TRBJ1-4; the match to TRBD1 covers 8 bases. CDR1 MNHEY and CDR2 SMNVEV come from the germline V gene (reference sequence). The CDR3 is 12 amino acids. With V trimmed by 7 bases and J by 6 bases, 1 base remained unmatched. The CDR3 sequence is CASTTGDEKLFF. The CDR3 nucleotides are TGTGCCAGCACGACAGGGGATGAAAAACTGTTTTTT.

V is TRBV27 and J is TRBJ2-7, with 10 bases matching TRBD2. Per the germline V gene, CDR1 is MNHEY and CDR2 is SMNVEV (reference sequence). V lost 2 bases and J lost 1; bases outside the gene matches: 8. The CDR3 extends over 17 amino acids. CDR3 in amino acids: CASSLTPGLASSYEQYF. The CDR3 coding sequence is TGTGCCAGCAGTTTAACTCCGGGACTAGCGTCTTCCTACGAGCAGTACTTC.

The chain has TRBV12-3 or TRBV12-4 and TRBJ2-1; D perhaps matches TRBD2 (5 bases). V lost 3 bases, J lost 4 bases, and 7 bases lay in between. The CDR3 has 13 amino acids. CDR3 in amino acids: CASSLRGYNEQFF. The DNA of the CDR3 is TGTGCCAGCAGTTTGCGCGGGTACAATGAGCAGTTCTTC.

This clone showed up just a few times. The chain has TRBV3-1 (or the pseudogene TRBV3-2) and TRBJ1-5; the match to TRBD1 covers 7 bases. The J segment lost 6 bases and the V segment lost 4 bases, leaving 9 bases of the junction unmatched. Germline V lookup: CDR1 LGHDT, CDR2 YNNKEL (reference sequence). The CDR3 extends over 15 amino acids. The CDR3: CASSPTGDVSQPQHF. In nucleotides, the CDR3 is TGTGCCAGCAGCCCAACAGGGGATGTCAGTCAGCCCCAGCATTTT.

The chain is built from TRBV5-1 and TRBJ2-2; D is uncertain. Looked up from germline, CDR1 is SGHRS and CDR2 is YFSETQ. The CDR3 extends over 14 amino acids. The V and J ends lost 7 bases and 3 bases respectively, with 13 bases between them. This CDR3 is CASRWAPDTGELFF. The CDR3 region has the DNA TGCGCCAGCCGATGGGCCCCAGACACCGGGGAGCTGTTTTTT.

The genes are TRBV11-2 and TRBJ1-5, with D maybe TRBD1 (6 bases). Germline assignment: CDR1 SGHAT and CDR2 FQNNGV. V was cut by 0 bases and J by 2 bases, with 23 bases left in between. This CDR3 spans 20 amino acids. Written as DNA, the CDR3 is TGTGCCAGCAGCTTAGAAACGGGAGGGGGGACGGGCAGCGGCAATCAGCCCCAGCATTTT. Translation gives CASSLETGGGTGSGNQPQHF.

The J gene is TRBJ2-7, the V gene TRBV27; 10 nucleotides match TRBD1. The V gene's germline CDR1 is MNHEY and CDR2 SMNVEV (reference sequence). This CDR3 is built from 17 residues. V was pared by 6 bases and J by 2 bases, with 13 bases of the junction left unmatched. In nucleotides, the CDR3 is TGTGCCAGCAGGTCCCTTCCGGGACAGGGGCGTACCTACGAGCAGTACTTC. Amino acids: CASRSLPGQGRTYEQYF.

The V gene is TRBV5-1, the J gene TRBJ2-3; a weak D match, TRBD1 (6 bases). The CDR3 has 15 amino acids. Between the trimmed V and J ends, which lost 4 bases and 0 bases, there was a span of 12 bases. CDR1 and CDR2 (germline): SGHRS, YFSETQ. The CDR3 DNA reads TGCGCCAGCAGCCCCGGGACAACTAGCACAGATACGCAGTATTTT. As protein: CASSPGTTSTDTQYF. The full variable domain, with the rest looked up from reference TRBV5-1 and TRBJ2-3, is KAGVTQTPRYLIKTRGQQVTLSCSPISGHRSVSWYQQTPGQGLQFLFEYFSETQRNKGNFPGRFSGRQFSNSRSEMNVSTLELGDSALYLCASSPGTTSTDTQYFGPGTRLTVL.

The chain combines TRBV6-6 with TRBJ2-7; the match to TRBD1 covers 7 bases. Germline-derived CDR1 and CDR2 are MNHNY and SVGAGI (reference sequence). Trimming took 1 base from V and 2 from J; bases not matched to a gene: 5. This CDR3 has 15 residues. CDR3 in DNA: TGTGCCAGCAGTTACTGGCCAGGGGGTCCCTACGAGCAGTACTTC. It translates to CASSYWPGGPYEQYF.

This chain joins TRBV5-1 and TRBJ2-1, with TRBD1 identical over 8 bases. The CDR3 contains 15 residues. Germline assignment: CDR1 SGHRS and CDR2 YFSETQ. Losses at the gene ends were 4 bases for V and 3 bases for J; bases not matched to a gene: 6. The CDR3 sequence is CASSDRTGSYNEQFF. The CDR3 region has the DNA TGCGCCAGCAGCGACCGGACAGGGAGCTACAATGAGCAGTTCTTC.

This clone was counted only a few times. This chain uses TRBV7-9 with TRBJ1-2; TRBD1 matches at 7 bases. Germline values: CDR1 SEHNR, CDR2 FQNEAQ (reference sequence). Trimming cost V 6 bases and J 14 bases; bases outside gene matches: 15. The CDR3 is 13 amino acids. CDR3 protein: CASSWTGLLVWTF. The CDR3 DNA reads TGTGCCAGCAGTTGGACAGGTCTGTTGGTGTGGACCTTC.

The chain combines TRBV4-1 with TRBJ2-7; 10 bases are shared with TRBD1. V shed 0 bases and J 2 bases; nucleotides not matched to a gene: 1. The CDR3 sequence is 15 residues long. Germline V lookup: CDR1 MGHRA, CDR2 YSYEKL. The CDR3 nucleotides read TGCGCCAGCAGCCAAGAGGGACAGGGGCCCTACGAGCAGTACTTC. It specifies CASSQEGQGPYEQYF.

This chain connects TRBV5-6 to TRBJ1-1; TRBD1 agrees at 8 bases. This CDR3 has 11 residues. The germline V gene has CDR1 SGHDT and CDR2 YYEEEE. V was pared by 4 bases and J by 12 bases, with 5 bases of the junction left unmatched. The CDR3 reads CASSQGAGTFF. The CDR3 DNA reads as TGTGCCAGCAGCCAGGGGGCTGGAACTTTCTTT.

This CDR3 reads CASSTVETQYF. CDR3 in DNA: TGTGCCAGCTCGACAGTAGAGACCCAGTACTTC. The chain joins TRBV2 to TRBJ2-5; tentative D call: TRBD1 (5 bases). This CDR3 comprises 11 residues. V gave up 8 bases and J gave up 4 bases, with 8 bases separating them. The germline V gene has CDR1 SNHLY and CDR2 FYNNEI.

The V call is TRBV13, the J call TRBJ2-2, with 10 nucleotides matching TRBD1. CDR1 and CDR2 (germline): PRHDT, FYEKMQ (reference sequence). The V gene end was trimmed by 5 bases and the J gene end by 4 bases; junction bases not matched to a gene: 7. CDR3 length: 16 amino acids. The CDR3 sequence is CASSTRDRGSTGELFF. The CDR3 region has the DNA TGTGCCAGCAGCACCCGGGACAGGGGATCCACCGGGGAGCTGTTTTTT.

V is TRBV28 and J is TRBJ2-1; 11 nucleotides line up with TRBD1. There are 16 residues in the CDR3. The V segment lost 5 bases and the J segment 8 bases; nucleotides outside the gene matches: 11. CDR1 is MDHEN and CDR2 is SYDVKM in the germline V gene. The CDR3 sequence: CASSPFRGQGVYEQFF. DNA for the CDR3: TGTGCCAGCAGTCCCTTCCGGGGACAGGGGGTCTATGAGCAGTTCTTC.

The chain employs TRBV19 and TRBJ1-5; D perhaps matches TRBD1 (6 bases). Germline V gene data show CDR1 as LNHDA and CDR2 as SQIVND (reference sequence). The ends were cut back, 5 bases at V and 9 bases at J, with 17 bases in the middle. The CDR3 covers 14 residues. CDR3 DNA: TGTGCCAGTAGTCCCAGACAGGCTCTAGCGCCCCAGCATTTT. Translating gives CASSPRQALAPQHF. Combining the CDR3 with reference TRBV19 and TRBJ1-5 gives the whole variable domain DGGITQSPKYLFRKEGQNVTLSCEQNLNHDAMYWYRQDPGQGLRLIYYSQIVNDFQKGDIAEGYSVSREKKESFPLTVTSAQKNPTAFYLCASSPRQALAPQHFGDGTRLSIL.